One T cell receptor (beta chain) is described in this entry. Its antigen has not been determined. Base qualities are not at hand, and no much larger clone is one base apart. The CDR3 numbers 15 residues from cysteine through phenylalanine. The DNA shown is the 45-base CDR3, in frame from base 1. CDR1 and CDR2 were assigned from the germline V gene (reference sequence) as MNHEY and SMNVEV. For this chain, trimming is 2 bases at the V end and 4 bases at the J end, and the number of junction bases without a gene match is 4. The TCR beta CDR3 regions were amplified from RNA transcripts. The TCR CDR3 was subjected to a first round of RT-PCR using the HTBI primer set and the Qiagen OneStep RT-PCR kit. Libraries were constructed in a second round of multiplex PCR, after which size selection and purification were performed. Libraries were sequenced paired-end with 100 bp reads on an Illumina HiSeq2000. Concerning the study's data processing: Raw data were processed with SOAPnuke, discarding reads with adapters, uncalled bases, mean Phred below 15, or no exact constant-primer or identifier match. High-quality paired reads were merged with COPE v1.2.5, and unique nucleotide sequences were defined as clonotypes. Clonotypes were aligned to IMGT TRBV, TRBD and TRBJ reference segments using MiTCR v1.1. Only V-J combinations with frequency above 0.0001, covering 99.2% of repertoires, were analysed. The TCS score was defined as F50 (clonal expansion) divided by E x V (chaos), with BLOSUM62-based TCRdist calculated between CDR3 peptides within each V-J. Welch's t-statistics and random forest reduced several hundred V-J features to roughly 13, which were used in a naive Bayes classifier (R e1071). Starting from the raw public reads, TCRdb applied fastp trimming at Q25, assembled clones with MiXCR and retained in-frame beta chains. Rows with one shared CDR3 protein collapse into an entry with the most common genes and DNA. The V and J calls, along with clone size, are taken from TCRdb and not from the paper's own processing. The sample has some 350,000 distinct CDR3 sequences on record, roughly 14% of them singletons. Roughly 26% of the sample lies in the top ten.

These data come from a study of T cells in Graves' hyperthyroidism and ophthalmopathy (dated by TCRdb to between 2019 and 2020). The study in broad terms: Peripheral blood samples were taken at the time of initial diagnosis, prior to any treatment. A discovery cohort of about 96 patients, fewer than 50 with Graves' ophthalmopathy and about 58 with stable Graves' hyperthyroidism, was used to find distinguishing TCR V-J signatures. Prospective prediction of ophthalmopathy was tested in an independent validation cohort consisting of about 20 hyperthyroidism patients and around 16 patients who later progressed to ophthalmopathy. For training and testing, the 80 to 100 patients in the discovery cohort were randomly divided in a 7:3 ratio. In several Graves' hyperthyroidism patients, the study also compared T-cell repertoires from thyroid tissue with T-cell repertoires from blood. Following sampling, methimazole starting at 30 mg daily was given to hyperthyroidism patients, and high-dose intravenous methylprednisolone was given to ophthalmopathy patients. According to the paper, TCR Vbeta CDR3 sequencing was carried out on more than 120 peripheral blood samples, which came from more than 40 ophthalmopathy, around 75 hyperthyroidism and roughly 17 progressor patients. Points the paper makes about the study in general: Most expanded thyroid clonotypes (frequency above 0.001) were also found in blood, which suggests that blood repertoires may mirror thyroid immune responses. Sample size was not statistically predetermined, and blinding of investigators to group allocation was not performed. During validation, the model predicted progression to ophthalmopathy a median of about 6.5 months ahead of onset, with just under 71% sensitivity and around 72% specificity. A 13 V-J signature model separated ophthalmopathy from stable hyperthyroidism, with just over 85% sensitivity and roughly 84% specificity in cross-validation and 80%/75% in testing.

Hyperthyroidism patients were aged 18 to 65 years and newly diagnosed, with disease duration of less than 2 months. Patients with uncontrolled infections, other autoimmune diseases, pregnancy or lactation were excluded. Diagnoses relied on clinical symptoms, serum thyroxine and TRAb, thyroid ultrasound and orbital computed tomography. For progressor patients, blood was drawn at the first diagnosis of hyperthyroidism, before any ophthalmopathy symptoms had appeared. Ficoll-Paque density gradient centrifugation was used to isolate PBMCs from approximately 11 ml of fresh peripheral blood. Progressor patients were defined as those initially diagnosed with Graves' hyperthyroidism in whom ophthalmopathy developed during follow-up. Total RNA was extracted using Trizol reagent, and RNA quality was assessed on an Agilent 2100 Bioanalyzer.

The sample comprised blood. The V gene is TRBV27 and the J gene is TRBJ1-4; the central 7 bases match TRBD1. This receptor was taken from a young woman with Graves' hyperthyroidism that later progressed to Graves' ophthalmopathy. The DNA sequence is given as TGTGCCAGCAGTTTAAGGACAGGCGTTAATGAAAAACTGTTTTTT. It translates to CASSLRTGVNEKLFF.